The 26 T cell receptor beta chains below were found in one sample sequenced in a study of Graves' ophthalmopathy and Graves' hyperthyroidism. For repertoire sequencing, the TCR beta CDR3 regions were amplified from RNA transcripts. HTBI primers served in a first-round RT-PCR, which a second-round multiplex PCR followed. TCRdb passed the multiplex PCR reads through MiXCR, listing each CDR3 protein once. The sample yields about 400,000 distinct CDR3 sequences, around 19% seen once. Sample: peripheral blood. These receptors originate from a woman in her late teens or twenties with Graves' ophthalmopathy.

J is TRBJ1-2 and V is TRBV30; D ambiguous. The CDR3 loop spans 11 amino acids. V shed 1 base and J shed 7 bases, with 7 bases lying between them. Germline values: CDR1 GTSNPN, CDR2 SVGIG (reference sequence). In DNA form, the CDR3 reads TGTGCCTGGAGTGCCGAGTTTGGCTACACCTTC. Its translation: CAWSAEFGYTF. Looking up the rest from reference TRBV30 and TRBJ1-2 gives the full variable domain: SQTIHQWPATLVQPVGSPLSLECTVEGTSNPNLYWYRQAAGRGLQLLFYSVGIGQISSEVPQNLSASRPQDRQFILSSKKLLLSDSGFYLCAWSAEFGYTFGSGTRLTVV.

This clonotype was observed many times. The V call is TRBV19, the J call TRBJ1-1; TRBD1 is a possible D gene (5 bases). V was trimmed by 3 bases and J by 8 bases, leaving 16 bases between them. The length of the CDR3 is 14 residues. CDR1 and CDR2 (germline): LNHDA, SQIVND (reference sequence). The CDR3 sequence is CASSIGAQDGEAFF. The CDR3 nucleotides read TGTGCCAGTAGTATCGGGGCTCAGGATGGAGAAGCTTTCTTT.

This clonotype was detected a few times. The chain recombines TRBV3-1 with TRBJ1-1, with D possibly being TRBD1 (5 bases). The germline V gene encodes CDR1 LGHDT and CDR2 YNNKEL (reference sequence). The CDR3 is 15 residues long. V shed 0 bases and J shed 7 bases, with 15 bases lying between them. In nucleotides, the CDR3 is TGTGCCAGCAGCCAAGATCGGGGGTATGGGGATGAAGCTTTCTTT. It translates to CASSQDRGYGDEAFF.

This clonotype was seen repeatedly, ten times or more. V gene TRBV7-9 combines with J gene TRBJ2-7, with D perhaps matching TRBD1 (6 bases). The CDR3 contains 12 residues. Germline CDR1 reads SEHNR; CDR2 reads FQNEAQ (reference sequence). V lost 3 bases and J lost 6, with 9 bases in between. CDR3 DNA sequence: TGTGCCAGCAGCTTGACAGGAATCGAGCAGTACTTC. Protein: CASSLTGIEQYF.

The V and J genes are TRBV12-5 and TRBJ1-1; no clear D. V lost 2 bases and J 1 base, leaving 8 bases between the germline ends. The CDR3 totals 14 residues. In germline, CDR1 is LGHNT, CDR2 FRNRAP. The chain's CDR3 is CASGLQPGNTEAFF. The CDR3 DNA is TGTGCTAGTGGTTTGCAACCGGGGAACACTGAAGCTTTCTTT. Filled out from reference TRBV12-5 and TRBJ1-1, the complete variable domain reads DARVTQTPRHKVTEMGQEVTMRCQPILGHNTVFWYRQTMMQGLELLAYFRNRAPLDDSGMPKDRFSAEMPDATLATLKIQPSEPRDSAVYFCASGLQPGNTEAFFGQGTRLTVV.

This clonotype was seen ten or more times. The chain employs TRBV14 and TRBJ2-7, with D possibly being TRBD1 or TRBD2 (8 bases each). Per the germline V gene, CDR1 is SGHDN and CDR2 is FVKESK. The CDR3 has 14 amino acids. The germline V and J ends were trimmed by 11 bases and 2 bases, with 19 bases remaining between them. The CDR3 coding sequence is TGTGCCGGGATCATAGCGGGACAGGCCTACGAGCAGTACTTC. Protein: CAGIIAGQAYEQYF.

The CDR3 spells CASSYSQAFGEQYF. The CDR3 DNA reads as TGTGCCAGCAGTTACTCCCAGGCGTTCGGCGAGCAGTACTTC. V and J are TRBV6-2 or TRBV6-3 and TRBJ2-7; D not resolved. The CDR3 is 14 residues long. Germline CDR1 is MNHEY and CDR2 is SVGEGT. Trimming removed 0 bases from V and 6 bases from J, with 12 bases in between.

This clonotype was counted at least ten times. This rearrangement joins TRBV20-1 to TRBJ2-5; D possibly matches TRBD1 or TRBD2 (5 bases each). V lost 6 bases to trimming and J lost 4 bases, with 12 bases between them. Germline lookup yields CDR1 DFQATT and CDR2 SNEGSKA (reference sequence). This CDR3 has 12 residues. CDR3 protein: CSAIGGRETQYF. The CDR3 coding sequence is TGCAGTGCCATTGGGGGTAGAGAGACCCAGTACTTC.

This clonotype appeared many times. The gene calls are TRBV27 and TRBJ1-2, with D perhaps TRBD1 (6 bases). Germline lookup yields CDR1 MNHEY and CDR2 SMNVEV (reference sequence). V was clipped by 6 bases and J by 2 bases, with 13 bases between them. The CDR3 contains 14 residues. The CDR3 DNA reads TGTGCCAGCAGAAAACAGGGAAGGAACTATGGCTACACCTTC. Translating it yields CASRKQGRNYGYTF.

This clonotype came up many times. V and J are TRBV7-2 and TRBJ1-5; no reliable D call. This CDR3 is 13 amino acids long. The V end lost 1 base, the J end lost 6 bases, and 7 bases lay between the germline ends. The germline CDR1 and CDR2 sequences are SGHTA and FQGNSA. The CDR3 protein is CASSLEVAQPQHF. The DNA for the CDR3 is TGTGCCAGCAGCTTAGAAGTGGCTCAGCCCCAGCATTTT.

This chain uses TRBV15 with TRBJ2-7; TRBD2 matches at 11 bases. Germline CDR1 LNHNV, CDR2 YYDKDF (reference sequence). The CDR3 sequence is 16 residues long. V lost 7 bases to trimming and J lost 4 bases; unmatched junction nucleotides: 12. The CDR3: CATITPLTSGSYEQYF. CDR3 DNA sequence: TGTGCCACCATCACACCTCTTACTAGCGGGAGTTACGAGCAGTACTTC.

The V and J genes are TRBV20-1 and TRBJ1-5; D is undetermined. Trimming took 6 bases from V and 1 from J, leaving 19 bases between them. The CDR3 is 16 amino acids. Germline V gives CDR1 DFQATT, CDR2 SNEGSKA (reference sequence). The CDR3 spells CSATNSLWQSNQPQHF. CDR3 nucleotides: TGCAGTGCCACGAATAGCCTTTGGCAGAGCAATCAGCCCCAGCATTTT.

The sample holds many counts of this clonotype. Here the CDR3 DNA reads TGTGCCAGCAGCTTATTTGCGGCTAGCGGGGGGTCCTTCCAAGAGACCCAGTACTTC. This sequence encodes CASSLFAASGGSFQETQYF. The rearrangement links TRBV7-2 to TRBJ2-5; 11 bases fit TRBD2. V lost 2 bases to trimming and J lost 1 base; unmatched junction nucleotides: 12. Germline-derived CDR1 and CDR2 are SGHTA and FQGNSA. This CDR3 has 19 residues.

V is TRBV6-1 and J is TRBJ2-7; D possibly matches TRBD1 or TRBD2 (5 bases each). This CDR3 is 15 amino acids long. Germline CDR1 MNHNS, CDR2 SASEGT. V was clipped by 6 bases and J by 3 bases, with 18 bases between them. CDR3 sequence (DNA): TGTGCCAGCAGCTTTTGGGGGACCGACGGCTACGAGCAGTACTTC. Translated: CASSFWGTDGYEQYF.

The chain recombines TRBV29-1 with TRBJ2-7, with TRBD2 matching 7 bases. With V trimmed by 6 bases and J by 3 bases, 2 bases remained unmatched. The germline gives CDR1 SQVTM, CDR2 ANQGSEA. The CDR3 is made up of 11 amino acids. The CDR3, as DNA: TGCAGCGTGGGGGAGGGCTACGAGCAGTACTTC. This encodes CSVGEGYEQYF.

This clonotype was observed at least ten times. The CDR3 sequence: CASSNYPGGREAFF. In DNA form, the CDR3 reads TGTGCCAGTAGTAATTATCCAGGGGGTCGTGAAGCTTTCTTT. The chain has TRBV19 and TRBJ1-1, with TRBD1 matching over 7 bases. This CDR3 region has 14 residues. The germline gives CDR1 LNHDA, CDR2 SQIVND (reference sequence). Trimming took 4 bases from V and 7 from J; bases not matched to a gene: 9. The entire variable domain, with the rest obtained from reference TRBV19 and TRBJ1-1, is as follows: DGGITQSPKYLFRKEGQNVTLSCEQNLNHDAMYWYRQDPGQGLRLIYYSQIVNDFQKGDIAEGYSVSREKKESFPLTVTSAQKNPTAFYLCASSNYPGGREAFFGQGTRLTVV.

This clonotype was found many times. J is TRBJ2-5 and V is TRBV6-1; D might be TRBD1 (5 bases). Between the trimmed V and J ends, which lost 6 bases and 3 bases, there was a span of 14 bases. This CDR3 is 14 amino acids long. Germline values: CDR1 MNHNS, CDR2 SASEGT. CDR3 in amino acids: CASRATASKETQYF. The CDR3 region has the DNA TGTGCCAGCAGGGCGACAGCGTCGAAAGAGACCCAGTACTTC.

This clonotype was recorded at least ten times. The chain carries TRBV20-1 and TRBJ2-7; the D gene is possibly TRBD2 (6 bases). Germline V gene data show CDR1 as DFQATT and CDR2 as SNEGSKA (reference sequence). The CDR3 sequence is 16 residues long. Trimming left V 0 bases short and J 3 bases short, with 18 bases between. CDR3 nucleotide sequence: TGCAGTGCTAGAGATCCTGGGGCTAGCGACTACTACGAGCAGTACTTC. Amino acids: CSARDPGASDYYEQYF.

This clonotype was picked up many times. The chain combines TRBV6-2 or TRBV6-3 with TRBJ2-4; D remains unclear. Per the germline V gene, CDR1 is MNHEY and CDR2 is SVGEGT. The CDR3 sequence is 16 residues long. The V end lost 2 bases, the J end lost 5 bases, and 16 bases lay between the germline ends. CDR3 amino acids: CASSYRLVNPENIQYF. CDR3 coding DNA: TGTGCCAGCAGTTACCGGTTGGTCAATCCGGAAAACATTCAGTACTTC.

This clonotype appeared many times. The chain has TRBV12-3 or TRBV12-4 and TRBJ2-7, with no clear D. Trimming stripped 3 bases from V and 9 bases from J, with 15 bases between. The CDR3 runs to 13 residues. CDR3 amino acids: CASSLGPSMGQYF. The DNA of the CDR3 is TGTGCCAGCAGTTTGGGCCCCTCCATGGGGCAGTACTTC.

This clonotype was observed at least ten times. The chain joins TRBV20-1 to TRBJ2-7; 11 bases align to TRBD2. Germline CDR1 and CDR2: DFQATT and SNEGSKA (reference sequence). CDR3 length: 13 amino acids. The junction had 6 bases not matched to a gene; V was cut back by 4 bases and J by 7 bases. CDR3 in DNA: TGCAGTGCTACGTTGAGACTAGCGGGAGAGCAGTACTTC. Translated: CSATLRLAGEQYF.

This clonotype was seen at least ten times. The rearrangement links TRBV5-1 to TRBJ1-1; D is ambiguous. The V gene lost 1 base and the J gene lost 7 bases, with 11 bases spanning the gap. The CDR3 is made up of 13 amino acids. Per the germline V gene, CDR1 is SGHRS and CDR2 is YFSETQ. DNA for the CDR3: TGCGCCAGCAGCTTGTATAGGGAAGGTGAAGCTTTCTTT. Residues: CASSLYREGEAFF.

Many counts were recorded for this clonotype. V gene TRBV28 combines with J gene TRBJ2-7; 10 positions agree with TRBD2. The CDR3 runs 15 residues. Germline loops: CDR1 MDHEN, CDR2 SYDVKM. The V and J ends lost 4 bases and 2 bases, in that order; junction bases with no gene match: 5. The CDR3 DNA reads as TGTGCCAGCAGTTCCCCCGGGACTAGCGCCTACGAGCAGTACTTC. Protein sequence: CASSSPGTSAYEQYF.

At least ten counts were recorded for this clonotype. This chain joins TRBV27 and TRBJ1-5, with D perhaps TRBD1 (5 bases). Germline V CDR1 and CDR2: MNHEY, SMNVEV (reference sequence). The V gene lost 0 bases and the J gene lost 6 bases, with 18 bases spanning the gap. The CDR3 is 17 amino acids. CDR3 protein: CASSLSPPSGATQPQHF. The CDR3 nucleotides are TGTGCCAGCAGTTTATCCCCCCCCTCCGGGGCGACTCAGCCCCAGCATTTT.

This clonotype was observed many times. The CDR3 region has the DNA TGTGCCAGTAGTAATCCCCACAGGGCGAACACCGGGGAGCTGTTTTTT. This translates into CASSNPHRANTGELFF. This rearrangement joins TRBV19 to TRBJ2-2, with D maybe TRBD1 (6 bases). Germline V gives CDR1 LNHDA, CDR2 SQIVND (reference sequence). Trimming stripped 4 bases from V and 0 bases from J, with 12 bases between. The CDR3 is made up of 16 amino acids.

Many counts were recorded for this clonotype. The CDR3 here is CASSFTDRGDEQYF. The CDR3 coding sequence is TGTGCCAGCAGTTTCACGGACAGGGGGGACGAGCAGTACTTC. The rearrangement links TRBV6-5 to TRBJ2-7; 10 bases agree with TRBD1. Germline V gene data show CDR1 as MNHEY and CDR2 as SVGAGI. The CDR3 consists of 14 residues. The V segment lost 4 bases and the J segment 5 bases; nucleotides outside the gene matches: 5.